This T cell receptor beta chain was obtained from a study of blood T cell repertoires in COVID-19. Generated by immunoSEQ multiplex PCR, the TCRdb table keeps only in-frame clones and is missing some. This sample carries some 130,000 clones, 90% of them seen once, and the ten largest clones take 4% to 5%. Per germline, CDR1 SGHRS and CDR2 YFSETQ. V was clipped by 2 bases and J by 0 bases, with 10 bases between them. The CDR3 extends over 15 amino acids. The chain joins TRBV5-1 to TRBJ2-3, with a tentative D call TRBD2 (5 bases). Source material: peripheral blood. This TCR came from a man aged 55-75 years with COVID-19, enrolled during active disease. The CDR3 bases are TGCGCCAGCAGCTTAAGCGGCCCTAGCACAGATACGCAGTATTTT. Amino acids: CASSLSGPSTDTQYF.